The T cell receptor (beta chain) described here comes from a study of Graves' ophthalmopathy and Graves' hyperthyroidism. Overall study: Before any treatment was given, at initial diagnosis, peripheral blood was collected.

RNA served as the template for amplifying TCR beta CDR3 regions. First-round RT-PCR relied on HTBI primers, and a second-round multiplex PCR came next. TCRdb processed the multiplex PCR reads anew with MiXCR; each CDR3 protein has one entry. This repertoire shows under 250,000 distinct CDR3 sequences, 25% to 30% found once; its top ten account for over 7.5%. The CDR3 has 13 residues. V was trimmed by 10 bases and J by 0 bases, leaving 12 bases between them. CDR1 and CDR2 (germline): LNHDA, SQIVND (reference sequence). This clonotype was seen ten or more times. Ophthalmopathy cases showed moderate-to-severe activity, scoring CAS ≥3 and NOSPECS ≥4, with duration under 3 months. The PBMC fraction was derived from about 9.5 ml of fresh peripheral blood.

Sequenced material: peripheral blood. The rearrangement joins TRBV19 to TRBJ1-1; a possible D gene is TRBD1 (5 bases). This TCR derives from a man over 45 with Graves' ophthalmopathy. This chain's CDR3 is CATGEGLNTEAFF. Here the CDR3 DNA reads TGTGCCACAGGTGAGGGGTTGAACACTGAAGCTTTCTTT. The full variable domain, in which reference TRBV19 and TRBJ1-1 provide the parts outside the CDR3, is DGGITQSPKYLFRKEGQNVTLSCEQNLNHDAMYWYRQDPGQGLRLIYYSQIVNDFQKGDIAEGYSVSREKKESFPLTVTSAQKNPTAFYLCATGEGLNTEAFFGQGTRLTVV.